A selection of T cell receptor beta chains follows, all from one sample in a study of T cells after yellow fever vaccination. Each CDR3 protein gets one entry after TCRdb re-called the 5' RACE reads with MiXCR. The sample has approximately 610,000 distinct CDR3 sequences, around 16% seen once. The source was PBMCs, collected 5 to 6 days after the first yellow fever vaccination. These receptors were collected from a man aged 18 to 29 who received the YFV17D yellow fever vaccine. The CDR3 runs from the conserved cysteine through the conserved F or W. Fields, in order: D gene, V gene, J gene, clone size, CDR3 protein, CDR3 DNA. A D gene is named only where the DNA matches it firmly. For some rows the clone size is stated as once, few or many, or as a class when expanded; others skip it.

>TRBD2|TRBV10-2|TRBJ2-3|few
CASMGAGGTDTQYF
TGCGCCAGCATGGGAGCGGGGGGCACAGATACGCAGTATTTT
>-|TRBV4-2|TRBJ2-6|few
CASSPSLQIMGSSGANVLTF
TGTGCCAGCTCGCCGAGCTTACAAATCATGGGATCCTCTGGGGCCAACGTCCTGACTTTC
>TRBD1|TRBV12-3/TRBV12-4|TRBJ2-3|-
CAEGATDTQYF
TGTGCCGAGGGGGCCACAGATACGCAGTATTTT
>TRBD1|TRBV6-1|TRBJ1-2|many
CASHVGTGPYGYTF
TGTGCCAGCCACGTGGGGACAGGCCCCTATGGCTACACCTTC
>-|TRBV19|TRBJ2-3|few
CASSIYNTQYF
TGTGCCAGTAGTATCTATAATACGCAGTATTTT
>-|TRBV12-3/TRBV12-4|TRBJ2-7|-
CASSPESYEQYF
TGTGCCAGCAGCCCAGAATCCTACGAGCAGTACTTC
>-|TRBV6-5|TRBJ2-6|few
CASSYSFSDSGANVLTF
TGTGCCAGCAGTTACTCCTTCAGTGACTCTGGGGCCAACGTCCTGACTTTC
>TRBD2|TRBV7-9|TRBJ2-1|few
CASSLYSGGYDEQFF
TGTGCCAGCAGCCTATATAGCGGGGGTTACGATGAGCAGTTCTTC
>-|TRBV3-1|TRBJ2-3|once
CASSQETNTQYF
TGTGCCAGCAGCCAAGAAACGAATACGCAGTATTTT
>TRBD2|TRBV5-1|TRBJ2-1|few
CASSLLPGGLASNEQFF
TGCGCCAGCAGCTTGTTACCCGGGGGACTAGCCTCCAATGAGCAGTTCTTC
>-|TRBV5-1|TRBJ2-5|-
CASSTGRTQETQYF
TGCGCCAGCAGCACGGGACGTACACAAGAGACCCAGTACTTC
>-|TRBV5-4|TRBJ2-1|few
CASSSELGSNEQFF
TGTGCCAGCAGCTCGGAATTGGGGTCCAATGAGCAGTTCTTC
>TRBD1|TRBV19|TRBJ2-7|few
CASSTLDRGTYEQYF
TGTGCCAGTAGTACCCTAGACAGGGGGACCTACGAGCAGTACTTC
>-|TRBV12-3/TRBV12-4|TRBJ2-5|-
CASSSGLETQYF
TGTGCCAGCAGTTCGGGGCTGGAGACCCAGTACTTC
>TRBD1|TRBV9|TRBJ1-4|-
CASSVSGTGYEKLFF
TGTGCCAGCAGCGTTTCCGGGACAGGGTACGAAAAACTGTTTTTT
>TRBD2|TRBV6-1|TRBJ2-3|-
CASGERGGSDTQYF
TGTGCCAGTGGGGAACGGGGGGGCTCAGATACGCAGTATTTT
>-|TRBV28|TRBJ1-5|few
CASSLNGGYQPQHF
TGTGCCAGCAGTTTGAACGGCGGTTATCAGCCCCAGCATTTT
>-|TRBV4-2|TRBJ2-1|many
CASSQVGFVGTRYNEQFF
TGTGCCAGCAGCCAAGTCGGTTTCGTGGGGACCCGCTACAATGAGCAGTTCTTC
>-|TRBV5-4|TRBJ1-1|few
CASSLGSGRANTEAFF
TGTGCCAGCAGCTTGGGGTCCGGCAGGGCGAACACTGAAGCTTTCTTT
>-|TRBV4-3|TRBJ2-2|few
CASSPHVNTGELFF
TGCGCCAGCAGCCCACACGTGAACACCGGGGAGCTGTTTTTT